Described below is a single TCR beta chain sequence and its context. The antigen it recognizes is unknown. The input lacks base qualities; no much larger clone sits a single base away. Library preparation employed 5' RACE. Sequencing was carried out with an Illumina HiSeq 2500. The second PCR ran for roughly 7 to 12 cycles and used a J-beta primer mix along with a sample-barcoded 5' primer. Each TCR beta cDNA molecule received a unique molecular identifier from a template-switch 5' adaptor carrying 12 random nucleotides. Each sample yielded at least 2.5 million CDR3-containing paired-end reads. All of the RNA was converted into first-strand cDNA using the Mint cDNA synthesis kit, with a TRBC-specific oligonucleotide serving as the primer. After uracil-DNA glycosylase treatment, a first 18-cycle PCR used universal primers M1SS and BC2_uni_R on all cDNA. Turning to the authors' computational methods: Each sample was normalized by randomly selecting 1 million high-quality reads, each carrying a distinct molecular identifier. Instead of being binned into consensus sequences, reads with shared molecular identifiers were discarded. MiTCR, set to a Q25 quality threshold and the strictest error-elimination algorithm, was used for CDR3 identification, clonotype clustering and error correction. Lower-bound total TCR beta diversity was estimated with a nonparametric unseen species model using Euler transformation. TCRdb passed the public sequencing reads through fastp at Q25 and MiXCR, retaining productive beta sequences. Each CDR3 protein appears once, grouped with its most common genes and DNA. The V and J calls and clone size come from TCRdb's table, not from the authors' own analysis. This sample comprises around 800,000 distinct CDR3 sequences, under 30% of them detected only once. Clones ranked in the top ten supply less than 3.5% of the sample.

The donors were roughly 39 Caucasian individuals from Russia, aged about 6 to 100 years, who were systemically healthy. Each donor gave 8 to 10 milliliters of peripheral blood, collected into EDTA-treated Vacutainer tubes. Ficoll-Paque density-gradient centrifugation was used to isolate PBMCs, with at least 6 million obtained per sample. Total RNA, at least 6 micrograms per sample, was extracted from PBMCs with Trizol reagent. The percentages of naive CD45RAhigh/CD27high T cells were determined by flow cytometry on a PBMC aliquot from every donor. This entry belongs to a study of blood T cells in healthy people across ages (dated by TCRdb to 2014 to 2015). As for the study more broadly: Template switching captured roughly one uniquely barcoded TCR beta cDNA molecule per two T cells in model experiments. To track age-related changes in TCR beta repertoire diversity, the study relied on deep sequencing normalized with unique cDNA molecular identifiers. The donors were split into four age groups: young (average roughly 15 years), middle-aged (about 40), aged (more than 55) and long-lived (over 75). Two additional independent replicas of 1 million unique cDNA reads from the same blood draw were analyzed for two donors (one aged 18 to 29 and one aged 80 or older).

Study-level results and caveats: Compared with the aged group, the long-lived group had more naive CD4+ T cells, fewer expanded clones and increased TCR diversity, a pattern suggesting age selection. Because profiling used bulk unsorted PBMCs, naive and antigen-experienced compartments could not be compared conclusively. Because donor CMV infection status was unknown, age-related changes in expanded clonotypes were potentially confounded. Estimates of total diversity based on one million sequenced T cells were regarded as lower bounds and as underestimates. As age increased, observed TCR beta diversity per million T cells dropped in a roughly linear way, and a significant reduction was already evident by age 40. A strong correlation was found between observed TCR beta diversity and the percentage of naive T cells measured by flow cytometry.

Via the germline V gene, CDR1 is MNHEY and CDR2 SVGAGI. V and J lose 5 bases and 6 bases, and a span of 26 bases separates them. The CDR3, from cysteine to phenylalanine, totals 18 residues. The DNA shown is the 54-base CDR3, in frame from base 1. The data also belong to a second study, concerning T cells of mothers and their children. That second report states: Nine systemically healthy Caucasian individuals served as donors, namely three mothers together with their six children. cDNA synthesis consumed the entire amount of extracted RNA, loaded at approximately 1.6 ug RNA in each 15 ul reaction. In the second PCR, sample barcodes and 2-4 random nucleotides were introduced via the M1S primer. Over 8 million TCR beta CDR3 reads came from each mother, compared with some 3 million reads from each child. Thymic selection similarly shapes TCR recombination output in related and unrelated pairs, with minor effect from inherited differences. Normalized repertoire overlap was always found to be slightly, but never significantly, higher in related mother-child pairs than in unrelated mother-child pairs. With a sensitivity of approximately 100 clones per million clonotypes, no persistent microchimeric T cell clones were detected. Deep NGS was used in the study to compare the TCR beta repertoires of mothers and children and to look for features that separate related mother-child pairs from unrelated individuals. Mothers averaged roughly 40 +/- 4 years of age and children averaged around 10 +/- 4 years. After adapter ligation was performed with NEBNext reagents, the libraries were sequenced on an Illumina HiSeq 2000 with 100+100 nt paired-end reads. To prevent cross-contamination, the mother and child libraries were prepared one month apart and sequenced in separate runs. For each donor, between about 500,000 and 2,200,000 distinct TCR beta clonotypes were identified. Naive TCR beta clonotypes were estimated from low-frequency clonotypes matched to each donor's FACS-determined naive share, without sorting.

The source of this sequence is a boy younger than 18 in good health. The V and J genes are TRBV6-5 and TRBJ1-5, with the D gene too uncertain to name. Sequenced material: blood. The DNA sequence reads TGTGCCAGCAGTCATCGACCCACTACTACCAGAGACGGTCAGCCCCAGCATTTT. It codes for CASSHRPTTTRDGQPQHF.